This record covers a single T cell receptor (beta chain). Its matching antigen is unknown. A multiplex PCR was run with 60 Vbeta primers and 13 Jbeta primers. Data came from immunoSEQ multiplex PCR; TCRdb stores just in-frame clones and leaves some out. The table has over 150,000 clones, 60% to 85% seen once. This entry comes from a study of cytomegalovirus exposure and HLA in healthy donors. Germline-derived CDR1 and CDR2 are SGHVS and FQNEAQ. CDR3 length equals 17 residues. The V and J ends lost 3 bases and 0 bases respectively, with 15 bases between them. Overall study results and limits: Several of the most significant clusters were apparently associated with common viral pathogens in a later analysis. Analyzed later, association rates of TCRs varied across HLA loci, with DRB1 most and HLA-C fewest. A classifier reportedly called cytomegalovirus status with high sensitivity and specificity.

The specimen was PBMCs. This clonotype was obtained from a woman in her forties or fifties in good health and CMV-seropositive. V is TRBV7-8 and J is TRBJ1-3; D is perhaps TRBD1 (5 bases). CDR3 amino acids: CASSFAPGQSSGNTIYF. The CDR3 bases are TGTGCCAGCAGCTTCGCCCCAGGGCAGAGCTCTGGAAACACCATATATTTT.